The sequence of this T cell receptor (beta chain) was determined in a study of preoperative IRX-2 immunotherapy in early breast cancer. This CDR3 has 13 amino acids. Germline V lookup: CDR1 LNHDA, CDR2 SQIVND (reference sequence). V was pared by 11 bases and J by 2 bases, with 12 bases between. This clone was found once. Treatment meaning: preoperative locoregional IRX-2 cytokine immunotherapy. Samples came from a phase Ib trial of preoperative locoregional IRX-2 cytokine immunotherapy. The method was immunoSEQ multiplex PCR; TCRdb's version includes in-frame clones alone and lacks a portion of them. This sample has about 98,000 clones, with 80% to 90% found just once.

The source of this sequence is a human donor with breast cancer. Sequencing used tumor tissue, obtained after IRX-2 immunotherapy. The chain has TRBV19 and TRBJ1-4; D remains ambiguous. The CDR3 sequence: CACQSWTNEKLFF. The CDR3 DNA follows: TGTGCCTGTCAGTCGTGGACTAATGAAAAACTGTTTTTT.